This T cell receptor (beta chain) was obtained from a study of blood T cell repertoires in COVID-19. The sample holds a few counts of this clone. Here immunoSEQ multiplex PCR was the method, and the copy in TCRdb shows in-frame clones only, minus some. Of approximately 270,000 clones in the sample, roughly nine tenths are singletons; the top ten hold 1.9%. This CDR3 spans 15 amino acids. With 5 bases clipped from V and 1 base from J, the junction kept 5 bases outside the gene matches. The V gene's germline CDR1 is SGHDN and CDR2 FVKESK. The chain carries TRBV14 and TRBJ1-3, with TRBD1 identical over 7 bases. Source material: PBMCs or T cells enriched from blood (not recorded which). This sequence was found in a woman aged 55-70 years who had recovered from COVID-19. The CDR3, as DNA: TGTGCCAGCAGCAACAGGGGTGAATCTGGAAACACCATATATTTT. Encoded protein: CASSNRGESGNTIYF.